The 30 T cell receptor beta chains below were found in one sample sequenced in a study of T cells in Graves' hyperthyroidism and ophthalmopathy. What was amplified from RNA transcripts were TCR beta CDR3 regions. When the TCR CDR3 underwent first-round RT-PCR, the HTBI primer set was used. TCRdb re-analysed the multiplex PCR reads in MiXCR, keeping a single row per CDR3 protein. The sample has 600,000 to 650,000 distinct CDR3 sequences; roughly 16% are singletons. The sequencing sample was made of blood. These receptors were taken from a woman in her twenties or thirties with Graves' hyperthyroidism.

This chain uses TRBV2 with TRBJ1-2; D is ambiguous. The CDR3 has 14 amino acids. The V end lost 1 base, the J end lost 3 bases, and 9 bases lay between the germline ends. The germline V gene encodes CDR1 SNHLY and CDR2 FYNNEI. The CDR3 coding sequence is TGTGCCAGCAGTGAAGACCCAGCTTACTATGGCTACACCTTC. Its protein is CASSEDPAYYGYTF.

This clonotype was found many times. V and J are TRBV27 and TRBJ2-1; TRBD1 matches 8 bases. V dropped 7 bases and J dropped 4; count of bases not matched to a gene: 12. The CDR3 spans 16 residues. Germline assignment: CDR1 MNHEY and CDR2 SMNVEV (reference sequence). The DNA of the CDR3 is TGTGCCAGCACCAGGAGAGGACAGGGCTTATACAATGAGCAGTTCTTC. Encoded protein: CASTRRGQGLYNEQFF.

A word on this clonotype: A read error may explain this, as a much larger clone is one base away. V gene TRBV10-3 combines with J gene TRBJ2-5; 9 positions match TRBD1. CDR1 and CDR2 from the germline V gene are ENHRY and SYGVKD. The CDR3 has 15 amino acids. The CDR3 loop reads CAISAGQGGLEAQYF. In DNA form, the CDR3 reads TGTGCCATCAGTGCGGGACAGGGCGGCTTAGAGGCCCAGTACTTC.

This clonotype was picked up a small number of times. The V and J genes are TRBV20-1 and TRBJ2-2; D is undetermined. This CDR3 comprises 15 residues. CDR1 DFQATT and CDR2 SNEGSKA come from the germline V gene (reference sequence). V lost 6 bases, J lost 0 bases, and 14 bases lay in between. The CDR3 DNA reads TGCAGTGCCCTAGTTACAGAGCCGAACACCGGGGAGCTGTTTTTT. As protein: CSALVTEPNTGELFF.

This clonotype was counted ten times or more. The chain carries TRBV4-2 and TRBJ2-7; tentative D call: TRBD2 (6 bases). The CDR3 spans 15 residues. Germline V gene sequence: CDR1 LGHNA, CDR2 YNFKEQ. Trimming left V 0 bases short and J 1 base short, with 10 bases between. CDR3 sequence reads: CASSQEGDSSYEQYF. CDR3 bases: TGTGCCAGCAGCCAAGAAGGGGACTCGTCCTACGAGCAGTACTTC.

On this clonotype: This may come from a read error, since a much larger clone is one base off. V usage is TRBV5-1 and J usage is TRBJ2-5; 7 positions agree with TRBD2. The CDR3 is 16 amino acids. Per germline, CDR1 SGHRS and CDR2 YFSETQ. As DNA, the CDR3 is TGCGCCAGCAGCTTTATGGCCCTAGCGGTACAAGATACCCAGTACTTC. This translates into CASSFMALAVQDTQYF.

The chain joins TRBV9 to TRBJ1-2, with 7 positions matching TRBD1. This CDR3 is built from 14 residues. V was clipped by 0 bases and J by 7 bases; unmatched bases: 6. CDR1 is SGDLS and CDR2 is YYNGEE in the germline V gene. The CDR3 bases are TGTGCCAGCAGCGTAGAGGGGGCGTTTAGTGGCTACACCTTC. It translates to CASSVEGAFSGYTF.

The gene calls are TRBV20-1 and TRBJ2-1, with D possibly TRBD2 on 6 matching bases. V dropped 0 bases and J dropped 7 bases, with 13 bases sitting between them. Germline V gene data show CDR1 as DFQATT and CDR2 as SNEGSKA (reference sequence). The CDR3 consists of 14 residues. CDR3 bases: TGCAGTGCTAGAGATCTTCGGGAGCGGAATGAGCAGTTCTTC. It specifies CSARDLRERNEQFF.

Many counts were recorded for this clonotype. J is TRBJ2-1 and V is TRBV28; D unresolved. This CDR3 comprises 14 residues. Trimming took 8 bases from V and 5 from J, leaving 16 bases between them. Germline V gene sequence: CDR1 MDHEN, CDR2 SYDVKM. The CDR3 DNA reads TGTGCCAGCTGGAACGGTCCTATCAACAATGAGCAGTTCTTC. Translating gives CASWNGPINNEQFF.

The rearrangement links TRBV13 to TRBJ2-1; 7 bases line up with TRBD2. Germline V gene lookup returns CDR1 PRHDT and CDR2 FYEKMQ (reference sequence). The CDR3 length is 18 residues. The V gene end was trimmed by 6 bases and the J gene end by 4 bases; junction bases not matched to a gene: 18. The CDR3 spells CASSPTSVSPRIYNEQFF. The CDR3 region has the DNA TGTGCCAGCAGTCCTACTAGCGTCAGTCCCCGGATTTACAATGAGCAGTTCTTC.

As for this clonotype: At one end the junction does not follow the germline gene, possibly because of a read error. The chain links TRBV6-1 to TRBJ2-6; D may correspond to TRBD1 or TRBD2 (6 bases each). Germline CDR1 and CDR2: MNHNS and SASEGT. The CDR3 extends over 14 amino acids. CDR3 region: CALGGYSGPNVLTF. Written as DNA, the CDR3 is TGTGCCCTAGGGGGGTATTCTGGGCCCAACGTCCTGACTTTC.

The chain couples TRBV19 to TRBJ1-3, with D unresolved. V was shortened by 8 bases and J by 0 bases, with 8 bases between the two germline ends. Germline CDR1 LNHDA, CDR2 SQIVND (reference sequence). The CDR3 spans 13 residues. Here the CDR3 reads CASSMDSGNTIYF. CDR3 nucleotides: TGTGCCAGTTCCATGGACTCTGGAAACACCATATATTTT.

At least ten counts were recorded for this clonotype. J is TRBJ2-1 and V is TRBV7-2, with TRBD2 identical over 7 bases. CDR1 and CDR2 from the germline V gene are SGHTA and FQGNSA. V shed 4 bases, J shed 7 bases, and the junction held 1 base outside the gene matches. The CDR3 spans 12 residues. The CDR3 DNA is TGTGCCAGCAGCTCACTAGCGAATGAGCAGTTCTTC. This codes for CASSSLANEQFF.

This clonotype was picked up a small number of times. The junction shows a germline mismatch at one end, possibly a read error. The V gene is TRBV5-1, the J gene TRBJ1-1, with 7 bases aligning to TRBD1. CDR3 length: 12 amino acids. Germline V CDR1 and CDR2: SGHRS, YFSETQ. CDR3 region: CVSSLGTVEAFF. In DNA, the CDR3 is TGCGTCAGCAGCTTGGGGACAGTCGAAGCTTTCTTT.

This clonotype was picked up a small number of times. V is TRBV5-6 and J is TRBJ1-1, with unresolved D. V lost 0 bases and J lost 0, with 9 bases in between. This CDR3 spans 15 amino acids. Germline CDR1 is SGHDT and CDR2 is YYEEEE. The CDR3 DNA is TGTGCCAGCAGCTTGGGTCTGGGTTTGAACACTGAAGCTTTCTTT. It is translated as CASSLGLGLNTEAFF. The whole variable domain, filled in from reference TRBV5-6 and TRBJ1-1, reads DAGVTQSPTHLIKTRGQQVTLRCSPKSGHDTVSWYQQALGQGPQFIFQYYEEEERQRGNFPDRFSGHQFPNYSSELNVNALLLGDSALYLCASSLGLGLNTEAFFGQGTRLTVV.

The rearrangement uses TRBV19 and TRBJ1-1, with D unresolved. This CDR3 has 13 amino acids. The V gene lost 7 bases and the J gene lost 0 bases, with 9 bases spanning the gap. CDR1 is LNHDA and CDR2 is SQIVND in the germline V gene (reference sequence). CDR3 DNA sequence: TGTGCCAGTAATAAGGTCATGAACACTGAAGCTTTCTTT. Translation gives CASNKVMNTEAFF.

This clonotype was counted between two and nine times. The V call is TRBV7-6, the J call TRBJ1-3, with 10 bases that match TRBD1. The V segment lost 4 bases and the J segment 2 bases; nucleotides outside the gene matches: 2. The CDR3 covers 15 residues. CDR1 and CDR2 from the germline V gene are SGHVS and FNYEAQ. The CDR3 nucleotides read TGTGCCAGCAGCTCGACAGGGGGCACTGGAAACACCATATATTTT. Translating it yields CASSSTGGTGNTIYF.

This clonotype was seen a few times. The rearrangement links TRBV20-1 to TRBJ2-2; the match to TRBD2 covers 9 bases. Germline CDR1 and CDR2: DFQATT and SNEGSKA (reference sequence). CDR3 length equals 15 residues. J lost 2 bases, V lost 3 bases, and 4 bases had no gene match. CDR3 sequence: CSASPAGGNTGELFF. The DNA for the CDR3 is TGCAGTGCTAGTCCAGCGGGAGGAAACACCGGGGAGCTGTTTTTT.

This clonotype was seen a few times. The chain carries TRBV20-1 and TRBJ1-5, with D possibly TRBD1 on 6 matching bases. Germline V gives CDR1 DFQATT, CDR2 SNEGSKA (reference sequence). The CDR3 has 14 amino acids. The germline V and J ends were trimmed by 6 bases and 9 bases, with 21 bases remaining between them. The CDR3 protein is CSAPTQGIGRPQHF. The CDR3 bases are TGCAGTGCCCCGACACAGGGAATTGGACGGCCCCAGCATTTT.

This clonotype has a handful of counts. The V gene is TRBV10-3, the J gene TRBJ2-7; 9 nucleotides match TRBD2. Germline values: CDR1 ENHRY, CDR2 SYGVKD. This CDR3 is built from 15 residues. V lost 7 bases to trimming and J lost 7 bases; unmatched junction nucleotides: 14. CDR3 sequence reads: CAINDPLSGRLEQYF. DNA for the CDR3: TGTGCCATCAACGACCCCCTGAGCGGGAGGCTTGAGCAGTACTTC.

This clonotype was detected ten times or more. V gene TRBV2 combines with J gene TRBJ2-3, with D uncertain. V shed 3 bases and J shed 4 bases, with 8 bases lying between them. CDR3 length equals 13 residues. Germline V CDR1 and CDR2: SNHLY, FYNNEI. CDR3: CASSEFEADTQYF. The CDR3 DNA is TGTGCCAGCAGTGAGTTCGAGGCAGATACGCAGTATTTT.

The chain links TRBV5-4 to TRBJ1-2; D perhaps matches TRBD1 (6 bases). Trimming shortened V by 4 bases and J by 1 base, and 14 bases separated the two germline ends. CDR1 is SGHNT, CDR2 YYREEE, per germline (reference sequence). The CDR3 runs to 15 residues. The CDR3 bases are TGTGCCAGCAGCATAGGAGGACAGAATAACTATGGCTACACCTTC. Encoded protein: CASSIGGQNNYGYTF.

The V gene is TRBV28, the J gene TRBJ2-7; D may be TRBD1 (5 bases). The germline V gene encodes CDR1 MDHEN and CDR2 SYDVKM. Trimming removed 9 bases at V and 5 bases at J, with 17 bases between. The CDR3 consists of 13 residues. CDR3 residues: CASSIALRDEQYF. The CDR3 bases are TGTGCCAGTAGTATAGCCCTCAGGGACGAGCAGTACTTC.

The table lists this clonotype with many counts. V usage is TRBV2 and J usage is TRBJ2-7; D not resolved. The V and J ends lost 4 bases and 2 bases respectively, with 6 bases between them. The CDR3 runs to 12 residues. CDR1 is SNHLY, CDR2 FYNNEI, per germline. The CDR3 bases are TGTGCCAGCAGTGCGGACGCCTACGAGCAGTACTTC. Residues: CASSADAYEQYF.

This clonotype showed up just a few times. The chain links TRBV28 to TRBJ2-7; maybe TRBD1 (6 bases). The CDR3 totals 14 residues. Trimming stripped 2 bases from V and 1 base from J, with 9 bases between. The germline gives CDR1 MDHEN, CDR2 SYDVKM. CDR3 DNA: TGTGCCAGCAGTTTACGGCAGGGGTCCTACGAGCAGTACTTC. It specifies CASSLRQGSYEQYF.

The CDR3 is CASSPGTGTGSPLHF. In nucleotides, the CDR3 is TGTGCCAGCTCACCCGGGACAGGGACGGGTTCACCCCTCCACTTT. The rearrangement links TRBV18 to TRBJ1-6, with TRBD1 matching 9 bases. V lost 3 bases, J lost 9 bases, and 6 bases stayed unmatched. This CDR3 has 15 residues. Germline lookup yields CDR1 KGHSH and CDR2 LQKENI. Together with reference TRBV18 and TRBJ1-6, the CDR3 gives the full variable domain: NAGVMQNPRHLVRRRGQEARLRCSPMKGHSHVYWYRQLPEEGLKFMVYLQKENIIDESGMPKERFSAEFPKEGPSILRIQQVVRGDSAAYFCASSPGTGTGSPLHFGNGTRLTVT.

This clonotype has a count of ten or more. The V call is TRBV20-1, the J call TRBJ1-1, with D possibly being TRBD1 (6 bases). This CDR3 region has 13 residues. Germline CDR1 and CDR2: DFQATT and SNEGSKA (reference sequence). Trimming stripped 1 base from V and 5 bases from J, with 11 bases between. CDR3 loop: CSARGGLGTEAFF. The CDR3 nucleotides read TGCAGTGCTAGAGGGGGGCTGGGGACTGAAGCTTTCTTT.

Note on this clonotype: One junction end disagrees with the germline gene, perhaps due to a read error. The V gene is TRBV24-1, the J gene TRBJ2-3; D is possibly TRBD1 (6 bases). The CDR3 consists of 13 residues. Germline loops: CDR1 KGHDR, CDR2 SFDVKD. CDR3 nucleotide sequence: TGTGCCACCAGTGATTTAGTGACAGGTACGCAGTATTTT. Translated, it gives CATSDLVTGTQYF.

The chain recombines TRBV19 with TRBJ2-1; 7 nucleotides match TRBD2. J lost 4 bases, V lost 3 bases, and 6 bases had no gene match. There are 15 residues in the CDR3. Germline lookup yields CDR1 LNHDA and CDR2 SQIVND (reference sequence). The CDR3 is CASSISGYGYNEQFF. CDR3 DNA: TGTGCCAGTAGTATTAGCGGGTACGGGTACAATGAGCAGTTCTTC. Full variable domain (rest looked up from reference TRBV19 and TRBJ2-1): DGGITQSPKYLFRKEGQNVTLSCEQNLNHDAMYWYRQDPGQGLRLIYYSQIVNDFQKGDIAEGYSVSREKKESFPLTVTSAQKNPTAFYLCASSISGYGYNEQFFGPGTRLTVL.

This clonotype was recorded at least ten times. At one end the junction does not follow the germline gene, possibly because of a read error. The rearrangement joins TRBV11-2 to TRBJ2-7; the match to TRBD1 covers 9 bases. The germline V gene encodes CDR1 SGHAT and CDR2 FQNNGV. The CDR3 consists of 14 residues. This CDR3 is CASSIDRGGYEQYF. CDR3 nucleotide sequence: TGTGCCAGCAGCATAGACAGGGGGGGTTACGAGCAGTACTTC.